The 22 T cell receptor beta chains given below trace back to one sample, sequenced in a study of identifying expanded T cells in peripheral blood. TCRdb keeps only in-frame clones here, not all; method: immunoSEQ multiplex PCR. Here the sample spans 95,000 to 100,000 clones, 87% being singletons. Input material: blood. The origin of the receptors is a person aged 18 to 70 in good health.

The chain has TRBV2 and TRBJ2-3; 7 bases fit TRBD2. CDR3 length equals 15 residues. V lost 5 bases and J lost 3; bases outside the gene matches: 8. Germline-derived CDR1 and CDR2 are SNHLY and FYNNEI. CDR3 region: CASSPFGGRTDTQYF. CDR3 coding DNA: TGTGCCAGCAGTCCGTTCGGGGGGAGGACAGATACGCAGTATTTT.

This clone was seen only a few times. The chain is built from TRBV6-5 and TRBJ2-2, with 9 bases lining up with TRBD1. This CDR3 spans 15 amino acids. J was trimmed by 7 bases and V by 6 bases; bases with no gene match: 9. Germline V gene lookup returns CDR1 MNHEY and CDR2 SVGAGI. CDR3 nucleotide sequence: TGTGCCAGCAGGACTCACAGGGGGCGTATCGGGGAGCTGTTTTTT. Encoded protein: CASRTHRGRIGELFF.

The chain has TRBV6-1 and TRBJ1-6, with D perhaps matching TRBD1 (6 bases). The germline gives CDR1 MNHNS, CDR2 SASEGT. The CDR3 sequence is 15 residues long. V lost 6 bases and J 5 bases, leaving 14 bases between the germline ends. CDR3 in amino acids: CASRLFDRNNSPLHF. For the CDR3, the DNA is TGTGCCAGCAGGCTATTCGACAGGAATAATTCACCCCTCCACTTT.

Only a few counts were recorded for this clone. This chain connects TRBV29-1 to TRBJ1-1; no reliable D call. The V end lost 5 bases, the J end lost 7 bases, and 17 bases lay between the germline ends. The CDR3 sequence is 13 residues long. The germline V gene encodes CDR1 SQVTM and CDR2 ANQGSEA. The DNA for the CDR3 is TGCAGCGTTTTAAAACCCCCGGAAGTTGAAGCTTTCTTT. Its protein is CSVLKPPEVEAFF.

The chain links TRBV6-5 to TRBJ1-1; no definite D call. V was clipped by 3 bases and J by 7 bases, with 9 bases between them. The CDR3 loop spans 12 amino acids. In germline, CDR1 is MNHEY, CDR2 SVGAGI. The CDR3, as DNA: TGTGCCAGCAGTTATCGGGAGGATGAAGCTTTCTTT. Protein: CASSYREDEAFF.

CDR3 protein: CASSWMTGRASSEAFF. Written as DNA, the CDR3 is TGTGCCAGCAGCTGGATGACAGGGCGCGCGTCCTCTGAAGCTTTCTTT. The chain couples TRBV5-6 to TRBJ1-1; 7 bases are a match to TRBD1. Germline loops: CDR1 SGHDT, CDR2 YYEEEE. This CDR3 has 16 amino acids. V was clipped by 3 bases and J by 6 bases; unmatched bases: 14.

The genes are TRBV6-5 and TRBJ2-3; unclear D gene. The CDR3 spans 15 residues. Germline V gene data show CDR1 as MNHEY and CDR2 as SVGAGI. Trimming took 0 bases from V and 1 from J, leaving 8 bases between them. The CDR3 loop reads CASSYSGPRTDTQYF. CDR3 DNA sequence: TGTGCCAGCAGTTACTCAGGGCCCCGCACAGATACGCAGTATTTT.

The chain links TRBV7-2 to TRBJ1-5; the D is unclear. CDR3 length: 15 amino acids. In germline, CDR1 is SGHTA, CDR2 FQGNSA. V lost 3 bases and J 4 bases, leaving 13 bases between the germline ends. This CDR3 reads CASSFQRGSNQPQHF. Written as DNA, the CDR3 is TGTGCCAGCAGCTTTCAGCGAGGGAGTAATCAGCCCCAGCATTTT.

The rearrangement joins TRBV6-6 to TRBJ2-7, with 10 bases matching TRBD1. Trimming took 6 bases from V and 4 from J; bases not matched to a gene: 6. Germline loops: CDR1 MNHNY, CDR2 SVGAGI (reference sequence). The CDR3 runs to 14 residues. CDR3 region: CASRGDRGRYEQYF. CDR3 in DNA: TGTGCCAGCAGGGGAGACAGGGGGCGTTACGAGCAGTACTTC.

The chain links TRBV12-5 to TRBJ1-2; 9 bases are shared with TRBD1. This CDR3 comprises 16 residues. Losses at the gene ends were 2 bases for V and 4 bases for J; bases not matched to a gene: 8. Germline CDR1 LGHNT, CDR2 FRNRAP. CDR3 loop: CASGLTGQGMVYGYTF. CDR3 nucleotides: TGTGCTAGTGGTTTGACGGGACAGGGTATGGTCTATGGCTACACCTTC. Complete variable domain (other parts from reference TRBV12-5 and TRBJ1-2): DARVTQTPRHKVTEMGQEVTMRCQPILGHNTVFWYRQTMMQGLELLAYFRNRAPLDDSGMPKDRFSAEMPDATLATLKIQPSEPRDSAVYFCASGLTGQGMVYGYTFGSGTRLTVV.

This clone was picked up a small number of times. V and J are TRBV25-1 and TRBJ1-5; D is undetermined. Germline V gene sequence: CDR1 MGHDK, CDR2 SYGVNS. Trimming removed 6 bases from V and 6 bases from J, with 12 bases in between. CDR3 size: 13 residues. CDR3 region: CASSRLEGQPQHF. The DNA of the CDR3 is TGTGCCAGCAGCCGATTGGAGGGTCAGCCCCAGCATTTT.

The V and J genes are TRBV28 and TRBJ1-3, with D hard to call. CDR1 is MDHEN, CDR2 SYDVKM, per germline. Trimming pared 7 bases from V and 4 bases from J, leaving 17 bases between. This CDR3 is built from 15 residues. The CDR3 DNA follows: TGTGCCAGCACCCCCCCCGGGCCCTCCGGAAACACCATATATTTT. Protein sequence: CASTPPGPSGNTIYF.

This clone was recorded once. The V call is TRBV19, the J call TRBJ2-2; possibly TRBD1 for D (5 bases). Germline values: CDR1 LNHDA, CDR2 SQIVND (reference sequence). The CDR3 is 15 residues long. The V and J ends lost 7 bases and 2 bases respectively, with 14 bases between them. The CDR3 DNA reads as TGTGCCAGTAATCCTGGGCAGGGAAACACCGGGGAGCTGTTTTTT. It encodes CASNPGQGNTGELFF.

The chain uses TRBV6-6 and TRBJ1-5, with 7 bases identical to TRBD1. Germline-derived CDR1 and CDR2 are MNHNY and SVGAGI (reference sequence). The ends lost 10 bases at V and 4 bases at J; junction bases unmatched: 7. This CDR3 is built from 13 residues. DNA for the CDR3: TGTGCCACCCAGGGGGAAGGAAATCAGCCCCAGCATTTT. Encoded protein: CATQGEGNQPQHF.

The genes are TRBV4-2 and TRBJ2-1; 12 bases align to TRBD2. The CDR3 is made up of 19 amino acids. In germline, CDR1 is LGHNA, CDR2 YNFKEQ. Trimming took 0 bases from V and 0 from J; bases not matched to a gene: 6. Written as DNA, the CDR3 is TGTGCCAGCAGCCAAGAACTAGCGGGGGGTATCCCCTCCTACAATGAGCAGTTCTTC. This codes for CASSQELAGGIPSYNEQFF.

This clone came up once. The chain couples TRBV5-8 to TRBJ1-1; D is unclear. Trimming removed 5 bases from V and 1 base from J, with 12 bases in between. This CDR3 contains 14 residues. Germline values: CDR1 SGHTS, CDR2 YDEGEE. The CDR3 here is CASSRHPSNTEAFF. The DNA of the CDR3 is TGTGCCAGCAGTCGACACCCTTCGAACACTGAAGCTTTCTTT.

The V and J genes are TRBV7-2 and TRBJ1-1, with D perhaps TRBD1 (6 bases). Trimming shortened V by 3 bases and J by 4 bases, and 12 bases separated the two germline ends. CDR3 length: 14 residues. Germline CDR1 is SGHTA and CDR2 is FQGNSA. The CDR3 sequence is CASSFRQGSTEAFF. The CDR3 bases are TGTGCCAGCAGCTTTCGGCAGGGGAGCACTGAAGCTTTCTTT.

V is TRBV12-5 and J is TRBJ2-5; unclear D gene. The J call may not be correct, given that the DNA end is closer to TRBJ2-7. There are 15 residues in the CDR3. Per germline, CDR1 LGHNT and CDR2 FRNRAP. CDR3 protein: CASGPSRPSSYEQYF. The CDR3 DNA is TGTGCTAGTGGTCCCTCACGACCGAGCTCCTACGAGCAGTACTTC.

This sequence joins TRBV4-3 and TRBJ1-1; a possible D gene is TRBD1 (5 bases). CDR3 length equals 14 residues. The ends were cut back, 4 bases at V and 7 bases at J, with 16 bases in the middle. CDR1 is LGHNA, CDR2 YSLEER, per germline. The CDR3 DNA reads TGCGCCAGCAGCCGCTCCAGGGAATTGGGTGAAGCTTTCTTT. Protein sequence: CASSRSRELGEAFF.

The chain recombines TRBV4-3 with TRBJ2-2, with a tentative D call TRBD2 (7 bases). CDR3 size: 20 residues. With 0 bases removed from V and 6 bases from J, the gap between germline ends came to 26 bases. From germline, CDR1 is LGHNA and CDR2 YSLEER. The DNA for the CDR3 is TGCGCCAGCAGCCAAGATGTGGGACCAGGGACGGGGGGCTCCCCCGGGGAGCTGTTTTTT. This translates into CASSQDVGPGTGGSPGELFF.

This clone was recorded only once. This sequence joins TRBV7-8 and TRBJ1-5; D is ambiguous. The germline V and J ends were trimmed by 2 bases and 1 base, with 18 bases remaining between them. CDR1 and CDR2 (germline): SGHVS, FQNEAQ. There are 18 residues in the CDR3. CDR3 protein: CASSLRAGGVGSNQPQHF. The CDR3 DNA reads as TGTGCCAGCAGCTTACGGGCTGGCGGGGTAGGGAGCAATCAGCCCCAGCATTTT.

The chain uses TRBV19 and TRBJ1-5, with 8 bases fitting TRBD1. V lost 6 bases to trimming and J lost 6 bases; unmatched junction nucleotides: 10. The CDR3 is 15 residues long. Germline CDR1 and CDR2: LNHDA and SQIVND (reference sequence). The CDR3 bases are TGTGCCAGTAGGATGACAGGGGTGGGGGGTCAGCCCCAGCATTTT. Encoded protein: CASRMTGVGGQPQHF.